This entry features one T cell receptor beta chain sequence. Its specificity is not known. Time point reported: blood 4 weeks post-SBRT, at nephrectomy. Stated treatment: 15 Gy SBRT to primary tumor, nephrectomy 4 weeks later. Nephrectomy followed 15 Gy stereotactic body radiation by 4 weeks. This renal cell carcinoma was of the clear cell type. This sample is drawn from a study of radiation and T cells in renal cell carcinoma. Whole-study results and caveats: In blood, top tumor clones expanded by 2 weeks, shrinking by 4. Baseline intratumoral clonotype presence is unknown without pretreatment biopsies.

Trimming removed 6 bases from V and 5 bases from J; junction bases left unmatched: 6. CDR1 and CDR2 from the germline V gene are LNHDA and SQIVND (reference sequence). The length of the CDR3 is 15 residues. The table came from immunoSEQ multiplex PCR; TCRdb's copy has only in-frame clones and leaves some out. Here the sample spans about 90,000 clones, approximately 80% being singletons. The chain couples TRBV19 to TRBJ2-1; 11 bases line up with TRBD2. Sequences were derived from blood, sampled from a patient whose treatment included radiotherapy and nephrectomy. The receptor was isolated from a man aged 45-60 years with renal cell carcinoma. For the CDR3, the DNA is TGTGCCAGTAGACGGGGACTAGCGGTCGACAATGAGCAGTTCTTC. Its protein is CASRRGLAVDNEQFF.